This TCR beta chain was found in a study of cytomegalovirus exposure and HLA in healthy donors. Study summary: Approximately 190 million T cells yielded around 100 million unique TCR beta sequences, as an earlier analysis found.

13 Jbeta primers and 60 Vbeta primers were used for the PCR. The data were produced by immunoSEQ multiplex PCR, yet TCRdb's version contains in-frame clones alone and is incomplete. This specimen shows around 88,000 clones; the ten leading clones hold approximately 5.7%. Regarding this clone: Its antigen is still unknown.

Germline CDR1 MNHEY, CDR2 SVGAGI. The CDR3 covers 15 residues. V was clipped by 6 bases and J by 5 bases, with 19 bases between them. Overall study results and limits: For TCR beta chains, V- and J-gene trimming was later linked to a missense DCLRE1C variant.

The chain has TRBV6-5 and TRBJ2-5, with D possibly matching TRBD1 (5 bases). Input material: PBMCs. The sequence was collected from a girl aged 10 to 17 in good health and CMV-seropositive. The CDR3 DNA is TGTGCCAGCAGACGACAGATTGGACATCCTGAGACCCAGTACTTC. Its translation: CASRRQIGHPETQYF.